These 28 T cell receptor beta chains share one sample of origin, sequenced in a study of Ad26.COV2.S vaccination and SARS-CoV-2 variants (dated by TCRdb to the early 2020s). The library came from the immunoSEQ multiplex PCR assay. Held by TCRdb, this immuneACCESS table contains in-frame sequences only and omits some clones. Under half of the omission traces to an unresolved V gene where checked; the cause of the rest is unknown. The sample table records 300,000 to 400,000 clones; around 87% of these occur just once. Clones ranked in the top ten supply more than 3% of the sample. Per the publication, the treatment or condition label means: about 20 received Ad26.COV2.S at low or high dose, single or two shots; roughly five received placebo; per-sample allocation not given. For vaccine and placebo recipients, repertoires were sequenced using samples collected on day 63 after the first injection. The sequencing here drew on peripheral blood, taken in a trial of Ad26.COV2.S vaccine versus placebo. The receptors originated from a person aged 18-65 years who received the Ad26.COV2.S COVID-19 vaccine or a placebo.

This chain uses TRBV27 with TRBJ1-1, with 10 bases that match TRBD1. Per the germline V gene, CDR1 is MNHEY and CDR2 is SMNVEV (reference sequence). V was pared by 5 bases and J by 8 bases, with 11 bases of the junction left unmatched. The CDR3 loop spans 15 amino acids. As DNA, the CDR3 is TGTGCCAGCAGTCCCCACCGCCGGGACAGGGGCGAAGCTTTCTTT. Amino acids: CASSPHRRDRGEAFF.

The chain joins TRBV12-3 or TRBV12-4 to TRBJ1-1; no clear D. The CDR3 totals 12 residues. Trimming took off 5 bases at V and 10 bases at J, with 14 bases between the two ends. In DNA, the CDR3 is TGTGCCAGCAGTCCCCCGACCCCCCGAGCTTTCTTT. It codes for CASSPPTPRAFF.

This rearrangement joins TRBV3-1 (or the pseudogene TRBV3-2) to TRBJ1-1, with D hard to call. The V end was cut by 3 bases, the J end by 4 bases, with 15 bases between. CDR3 length equals 15 residues. Per the germline V gene, CDR1 is LGHDT and CDR2 is YNNKEL (reference sequence). CDR3 coding DNA: TGTGCCAGCAGCCACGAACCGCTTTCGGGCACTGAAGCTTTCTTT. Translating gives CASSHEPLSGTEAFF.

The rearrangement joins TRBV11-1 to TRBJ2-7; 8 bases agree with TRBD1. V lost 1 base to trimming and J lost 6 bases; unmatched junction nucleotides: 8. CDR3 size: 15 residues. CDR1 is SGHAT, CDR2 FQDESV, per germline (reference sequence). The CDR3 sequence is CASSLVPRGPIEQYF. The CDR3 DNA sequence: TGTGCCAGCAGCTTAGTTCCCAGGGGGCCGATCGAGCAGTACTTC.

The V gene is TRBV21-1, the J gene TRBJ1-2. TRBV21-1 is recorded as a pseudogene. The CDR3 covers 16 residues. The chain's CDR3 is CASSFRRGRTNYGYTF. The CDR3 DNA reads as TGTGCCAGCAGCTTCCGGCGGGGGAGGACTAACTATGGCTACACCTTC.

The rearrangement links TRBV9 to TRBJ2-7; 11 bases align to TRBD2. V trimming: 4 bases; J trimming: 2 bases; junction bases outside the gene matches: 2. The V gene's germline CDR1 is SGDLS and CDR2 YYNGEE. The CDR3 totals 14 residues. The CDR3 coding sequence is TGTGCCAGCAGCCCTAGCGGGGGGCCCTACGAGCAGTACTTC. It translates to CASSPSGGPYEQYF. The variable domain in full, with the rest retrieved from reference TRBV9 and TRBJ2-7, is DSGVTQTPKHLITATGQRVTLRCSPRSGDLSVYWYQQSLDQGLQFLIQYYNGEERAKGNILERFSAQQFPDLHSELNLSSLELGDSALYFCASSPSGGPYEQYFGPGTRLTVT.

In this sample, this clone turned up a few times. The chain recombines TRBV2 with TRBJ1-6; a weak D match, TRBD1 (5 bases). Trimming cost V 5 bases and J 4 bases, with 9 bases left between them. Germline values: CDR1 SNHLY, CDR2 FYNNEI. This CDR3 comprises 14 residues. The CDR3 DNA sequence: TGTGCCAGCAGTATCCGGGGGTATAATTCACCCCTCCACTTT. Translation gives CASSIRGYNSPLHF.

The chain uses TRBV7-9 and TRBJ1-5; D not certain. Germline V gene lookup returns CDR1 SEHNR and CDR2 FQNEAQ (reference sequence). Trimming took 5 bases from V and 6 from J, leaving 11 bases between them. This CDR3 is 13 amino acids long. CDR3 coding DNA: TGTGCCAGCAGCCGAGGACGGGGTCAGCCCCAGCATTTT. As protein: CASSRGRGQPQHF.

Of note for this clone: Compared with germline, one end of the junction differs, possibly owing to a read error. This sequence joins TRBV4-1 and TRBJ2-7; no clear D. Germline V lookup: CDR1 MGHRA, CDR2 YSYEKL. CDR3 length equals 14 residues. The CDR3 loop reads CASSQQSPSSEQYF. In DNA, the CDR3 is TGCGCCAGCAGCCAACAGTCTCCGTCCTCCGAGCAGTACTTC.

The chain employs TRBV9 and TRBJ1-3, with D unresolved. Germline loops: CDR1 SGDLS, CDR2 YYNGEE. The CDR3 is made up of 14 amino acids. The V end lost 0 bases, the J end lost 4 bases, and 8 bases lay between the germline ends. CDR3 in amino acids: CASSVGSPGNTIYF. The DNA of the CDR3 is TGTGCCAGCAGCGTAGGCAGTCCGGGAAACACCATATATTTT.

This chain connects TRBV11-2 to TRBJ2-7; D ambiguous. The germline V and J ends were trimmed by 5 bases and 7 bases, with 15 bases remaining between them. The CDR3 is made up of 13 amino acids. Germline-derived CDR1 and CDR2 are SGHAT and FQNNGV. The CDR3 DNA sequence: TGTGCCAGCAGCCCGGCAATTTACAGTGAGCAGTACTTC. It encodes CASSPAIYSEQYF.

This chain joins TRBV30 and TRBJ1-5; D may be TRBD1 (5 bases). V lost 4 bases to trimming and J lost 4 bases, with 14 bases between them. The CDR3 length is 14 residues. The V gene's germline CDR1 is GTSNPN and CDR2 SVGIG (reference sequence). The CDR3: CAWKGRGRNQPQHF. The CDR3 nucleotides read TGTGCCTGGAAGGGGCGGGGACGGAATCAGCCCCAGCATTTT.

CDR3 protein: CATSDPGTSGENTGELFF. In nucleotides, the CDR3 is TGTGCCACCAGTGACCCGGGGACTAGCGGGGAGAACACCGGGGAGCTGTTTTTT. The chain employs TRBV24-1 and TRBJ2-2; 13 bases are shared with TRBD2. The length of the CDR3 is 18 residues. Per germline, CDR1 KGHDR and CDR2 SFDVKD. V gave up 4 bases and J gave up 1 base; unmatched junction bases: 5.

This clone came up a few times. The gene calls are TRBV9 and TRBJ2-7; D possibly corresponds to TRBD2 (6 bases). CDR3 length: 18 amino acids. Per the germline V gene, CDR1 is SGDLS and CDR2 is YYNGEE. V was shortened by 0 bases and J by 3 bases, with 22 bases between the two germline ends. The CDR3 nucleotides are TGTGCCAGCAGCGTAGGGGCCGGGACTCCGATCCCCAACTACGAGCAGTACTTC. Protein sequence: CASSVGAGTPIPNYEQYF.

The V and J genes are TRBV11-3 and TRBJ2-7; TRBD1 might be the D (6 bases). The CDR3 extends over 18 amino acids. V was cut by 2 bases and J by 3 bases, with 23 bases left in between. Germline CDR1 reads SGHNT; CDR2 reads YENEEA. CDR3 nucleotides: TGTGCCAGCAGCTTAAAAATTCAGGGGCAAGGGCCGAACTACGAGCAGTACTTC. Amino acid sequence: CASSLKIQGQGPNYEQYF. Drawing the rest from reference TRBV11-3 and TRBJ2-7, the complete variable domain is EAGVVQSPRYKIIEKKQPVAFWCNPISGHNTLYWYLQNLGQGPELLIRYENEEAVDDSQLPKDRFSAERLKGVDSTLKIQPAELGDSAVYLCASSLKIQGQGPNYEQYFGPGTRLTVT.

The V gene is TRBV21-1, the J gene TRBJ1-1; the table's D call TRBD1 went unverified against the DNA. TRBV21-1 is tagged as a pseudogene. CDR3 size: 15 residues. The CDR3 coding sequence is TGTGCCAGCAGGGTCCAGGGTGGTGAGTTTGGTGAAGCTTTCTTT. It codes for CASRVQGGEFGEAFF.

This chain joins TRBV9 and TRBJ2-3; 10 positions match TRBD2. Germline CDR1 and CDR2: SGDLS and YYNGEE. The CDR3 is 16 amino acids. The trim removed 2 bases at V and 5 bases at J, leaving 8 bases unmatched. CDR3 region: CASSVPSGGAGDTQYF. CDR3 nucleotides: TGTGCCAGCAGCGTCCCAAGCGGGGGGGCTGGAGATACGCAGTATTTT.

V usage is TRBV18 and J usage is TRBJ2-7, with TRBD1 identical over 9 bases. The germline CDR1 and CDR2 sequences are KGHSH and LQKENI. This CDR3 has 15 amino acids. The V segment lost 3 bases and the J segment 5 bases; nucleotides outside the gene matches: 8. The CDR3 sequence is CASSPPNRGLNEQYF. As DNA, the CDR3 is TGTGCCAGCTCACCCCCTAACAGGGGGCTGAACGAGCAGTACTTC. The full variable domain, in which reference TRBV18 and TRBJ2-7 provide the parts outside the CDR3, is NAGVMQNPRHLVRRRGQEARLRCSPMKGHSHVYWYRQLPEEGLKFMVYLQKENIIDESGMPKERFSAEFPKEGPSILRIQQVVRGDSAAYFCASSPPNRGLNEQYFGPGTRLTVT.

V gene TRBV25-1 combines with J gene TRBJ1-2; tentatively, D is TRBD1 (5 bases). Trimming removed 1 base at V and 4 bases at J, with 10 bases between. Germline loops: CDR1 MGHDK, CDR2 SYGVNS. There are 14 residues in the CDR3. The CDR3 sequence is CASSESSGTYGYTF. The CDR3 nucleotides are TGTGCCAGCAGTGAATCCTCAGGGACCTATGGCTACACCTTC.

The V gene is TRBV6-4, the J gene TRBJ2-2; D is ambiguous. Per germline, CDR1 MRHNA and CDR2 SNTAGT. V shed 5 bases and J shed 5 bases, with 12 bases lying between them. The length of the CDR3 is 14 residues. The chain's CDR3 is CASSSQRDTGELFF. DNA of the CDR3: TGTGCCAGCAGTTCTCAACGAGATACCGGGGAGCTGTTTTTT.

This chain links TRBV7-9 with TRBJ1-6, with TRBD1 as a possible D gene (5 bases). The ends were cut back, 5 bases at V and 10 bases at J, with 18 bases in the middle. The CDR3 is 15 residues long. Germline V lookup: CDR1 SEHNR, CDR2 FQNEAQ (reference sequence). The CDR3 here is CASSLSGQGGSPLHF. Written as DNA, the CDR3 is TGTGCCAGCAGCCTCTCCGGGCAGGGAGGATCACCCCTCCACTTT.

This clone appeared a single time. The J gene is TRBJ2-1, the V gene TRBV28; no reliable D call. Germline V lookup: CDR1 MDHEN, CDR2 SYDVKM. This CDR3 is built from 12 residues. Trimming cost V 5 bases and J 10 bases, with 12 bases left between them. CDR3 residues: CASSPPAWEQFF. The CDR3 coding sequence is TGTGCCAGCAGTCCCCCAGCGTGGGAGCAGTTCTTC.

This chain connects TRBV2 to TRBJ1-1, with D possibly matching TRBD1 (5 bases). Trimming stripped 3 bases from V and 6 bases from J, with 11 bases between. The CDR3 is made up of 13 amino acids. From germline, CDR1 is SNHLY and CDR2 FYNNEI. The CDR3 coding sequence is TGTGCCAGCAGTGATATGGGGGACGCTGAAGCTTTCTTT. Translation: CASSDMGDAEAFF.

This clone was seen just once. CDR3 region: CAGGTVTGANVLTF. The CDR3, as DNA: TGTGCCGGGGGGACGGTGACCGGGGCCAACGTCCTGACTTTC. V usage is TRBV2 and J usage is TRBJ2-6, with a tentative D call TRBD2 (6 bases). CDR1 and CDR2 from the germline V gene are SNHLY and FYNNEI. V lost 11 bases and J lost 4, with 15 bases in between. The CDR3 contains 14 residues.

V usage is TRBV5-1 and J usage is TRBJ2-5; possible D gene TRBD1, 5 bases. Germline loops: CDR1 SGHRS, CDR2 YFSETQ. This CDR3 comprises 15 residues. Trimming removed 3 bases from V and 3 bases from J, with 15 bases in between. CDR3 residues: CASSWLGPDKETQYF. The CDR3 nucleotides read TGCGCCAGCAGCTGGCTCGGGCCGGACAAAGAGACCCAGTACTTC.

The chain is built from TRBV30 and TRBJ1-5, with D perhaps TRBD1 (5 bases). V was clipped by 0 bases and J by 0 bases, with 6 bases between them. CDR3 length: 14 residues. Germline V gene lookup returns CDR1 GTSNPN and CDR2 SVGIG (reference sequence). The CDR3 protein is CAWSVQASNQPQHF. The CDR3 coding sequence is TGTGCCTGGAGTGTACAGGCTAGCAATCAGCCCCAGCATTTT.

The rearrangement uses TRBV2 and TRBJ1-4; TRBD1 matches 8 bases. Germline CDR1 and CDR2: SNHLY and FYNNEI. The V gene end was trimmed by 2 bases and the J gene end by 1 base; junction bases not matched to a gene: 0. There are 15 residues in the CDR3. The chain's CDR3 is CASSETGGTNEKLFF. In nucleotides, the CDR3 is TGTGCCAGCAGTGAAACAGGGGGAACTAATGAAAAACTGTTTTTT.

V is TRBV19 and J is TRBJ1-1; D gene unclear. Between the trimmed V and J ends, which lost 10 bases and 7 bases, there was a span of 13 bases. Per the germline V gene, CDR1 is LNHDA and CDR2 is SQIVND (reference sequence). The CDR3 spans 11 residues. CDR3 sequence: CATEFGVEAFF. In DNA form, the CDR3 reads TGTGCCACTGAATTTGGCGTTGAAGCTTTCTTT.